A selection of T cell receptor beta chains follows, all from one sample in a study of cytomegalovirus exposure and HLA in healthy donors. The method was immunoSEQ multiplex PCR; TCRdb's version includes in-frame clones alone and lacks a portion of them. The profile shows 150,000 to 200,000 clones, around 84% of them singletons. The sample consisted of PBMCs. The receptors stem from a woman in her 40s in good health and CMV-seronegative. Both conserved end residues are part of each CDR3. The D gene is left open where the match is weak. Rows may omit the clone size; those that give it use once, few, many or a size class.

NA	TRBV16	NA	TRBJ1-1	TGTGCCAGCAGCCAATCCACAGTGTTCACTGAAGCTTTCTTT	CASSQSTVFTEAFF
NA	TRBV7-8	NA	TRBJ2-1	TGTGCCAGCAGCTTAGGACTACGTGACAATGAGCAGTTCTTC	CASSLGLRDNEQFF
NA	TRBV5-1	NA	TRBJ2-7	TGCGCCAGCAGCCCGCAACCGGGACTGGGCTCCTACGAGCAGTACTTC	CASSPQPGLGSYEQYF
TRBD1	TRBV7-6	NA	TRBJ2-2	TGTGCCAGCAGCCCAATACTGTGGACAGGGGCGAGGACCGGGGAGCTGTTTTTT	CASSPILWTGARTGELFF
TRBD1	TRBV5-6	NA	TRBJ1-1	TGTGCCAGCAGCTTGCGGACAGGATGGGCTGAAGCTTTCTTT	CASSLRTGWAEAFF
TRBD2	TRBV28	NA	TRBJ2-1	TGTGCCAGCAGTATTAGCGGGGGATACAATGAGCAGTTCTTC	CASSISGGYNEQFF
NA	TRBV5-1	NA	TRBJ2-5	TGCGCCAGCAGCTTGGGGCTGGAGACCCAGTACTTC	CASSLGLETQYF
TRBD1	TRBV7-9	NA	TRBJ1-2	TGTGCCAGCAGCCCTGGACAGGGGAATGGCTACACCTTC	CASSPGQGNGYTF
TRBD2	TRBV9	NA	TRBJ2-5	TGTGCCAGCGCTCCTGGACTAGCGGGGAGACAAGAGACCCAGTACTTC	CASAPGLAGRQETQYF
NA	TRBV6-1	few	TRBJ1-2	TGTGCCAGCAGACGGACTCCCAACTATGGCTACACCTTC	CASRRTPNYGYTF
TRBD1	TRBV7-9	NA	TRBJ1-4	TGTGCCAGCAGCCTGGGACAGGGCAGCGAAAAACTGTTTTTT	CASSLGQGSEKLFF
NA	TRBV6-5	NA	TRBJ2-7	TGTGCCAGCAGTTACGATACAGGGATCTCCTACGAGCAGTACTTC	CASSYDTGISYEQYF
NA	TRBV9	NA	TRBJ1-1	TGTGCCAGCAGCTTCCACATGAACACTGAAGCTTTCTTT	CASSFHMNTEAFF
NA	TRBV6-1	once	TRBJ2-7	TGTGCTACCTACGAGCAGTACTTC	CATYEQYF
NA	TRBV5-4	NA	TRBJ1-2	TGTGCCAGCAGCAGCAGGGGTAATGGCTACACCTTC	CASSSRGNGYTF
TRBD1	TRBV27	NA	TRBJ1-1	TGTGCCAGCAGTTTAATTGGGACAGTTCAGAACACTGAAGCTTTCTTT	CASSLIGTVQNTEAFF
TRBD1	TRBV6-5	NA	TRBJ2-7	TGTGCCAGCGCCCGACCGGGACAGGTAGGCGACGAGCAGTACTTC	CASARPGQVGDEQYF
NA	TRBV23-1	NA	TRBJ2-2	TGCGCCAGCAGTCAATCTCTGGTGTTGCTACGGGAGCTGTTTTTT	CASSQSLVLLRELFF
NA	TRBV2	NA	TRBJ1-3	TGTGCCAGCACCCTCGCGGGGTTTGGAAACACCATATATTTT	CASTLAGFGNTIYF
NA	TRBV18	NA	TRBJ2-3	TGTGCCAGCTCCCGACAGCACACAGATACGCAGTATTTT	CASSRQHTDTQYF
NA	TRBV12-5	NA	TRBJ2-7	TGTGCTAGTGGGCCTTCCAGGATGGACAAATCAATTCCCTACGAGCAGTACTTC	CASGPSRMDKSIPYEQYF
TRBD1	TRBV18	NA	TRBJ1-2	TGTGCCAGCTCACCACCCGGCGCAGGGGGCTATGGCTACACCTTC	CASSPPGAGGYGYTF
NA	TRBV2	NA	TRBJ1-4	TGTGCCAGCAGGGAGTCACCAACTAATGAAAAACTGTTTTTT	CASRESPTNEKLFF
TRBD2	TRBV4-1	NA	TRBJ2-3	TGCGCCAGCAGCCAACGCAATAGCGGGGGGGCTGGGAACACAGATACGCAGTATTTT	CASSQRNSGGAGNTDTQYF
TRBD1	TRBV5-6	NA	TRBJ2-1	TGTGCCAGCAGCTTGGGTTGGGACAGGGGCTCCAATGAGCAGTTCTTC	CASSLGWDRGSNEQFF
TRBD1	TRBV27	NA	TRBJ1-6	TGTGCCAGCAGTCTACGGACAGGGGGGAATTCACCCCTCCACTTT	CASSLRTGGNSPLHF
TRBD1	TRBV7-9	NA	TRBJ2-2	TGTGCCAGCGTATTCCGAGAGGGACAGGGTGTCGCCGGGGAGCTGTTTTTT	CASVFREGQGVAGELFF
NA	TRBV5-1	NA	TRBJ2-7	TGCGCCAGCAGCCCCCGGGGGCAGGGGGTCTACGAGCAGTACTTC	CASSPRGQGVYEQYF
NA	TRBV5-1	NA	TRBJ1-1	TGCGCCAGCAGCCCAGGAATCATGAACACTGAAGCTTTCTTT	CASSPGIMNTEAFF
TRBD1	TRBV4-1	NA	TRBJ2-2	TGCGCCAGCAGCCAAGCACAGGGGGCTGGCACCGGGGAGCTGTTTTTT	CASSQAQGAGTGELFF
TRBD2	TRBV25-1	once	TRBJ2-1	TGTGCCAGCAGTTCTTATACTAGCGGGGGACAGGGTGAGCAGTTCTTC	CASSSYTSGGQGEQFF
TRBD1	TRBV7-9	NA	TRBJ1-4	TGTGCCAGCAGCGGGTCCGGGACAGGGATCGAAAAACTGTTTTTT	CASSGSGTGIEKLFF
TRBD1	TRBV19	NA	TRBJ1-5	TGTGCCAGTAGTATTCCAGGGGGCTATCTTCAGCCCCAGCATTTT	CASSIPGGYLQPQHF
NA	TRBV9	NA	TRBJ2-2	TGTGCCAGCAGCGTATCAGCGAACACCGGGGAGCTGTTTTTT	CASSVSANTGELFF
TRBD2	TRBV5-8	once	TRBJ2-3	TGTGCCAGCAGCTTGAGGTCTAGCGGGGGGCCTTACACAGATACGCAGTATTTT	CASSLRSSGGPYTDTQYF
TRBD1	TRBV10-3	NA	TRBJ1-2	TGTGCCATCAGTGCTCGGCTTATCGGACAGGGGGGGGGCTACACCTTC	CAISARLIGQGGGYTF
NA	TRBV19	once	TRBJ1-5	TGTGCCAGTAGTGGTGAGTTTAGCAATCAGCCCCAGCATTTT	CASSGEFSNQPQHF
TRBD2	TRBV5-1	NA	TRBJ2-7	TGCGCCAGCAGCTTGGGGCGGACTAGCGGGGGAACCTACGAGCAGTACTTC	CASSLGRTSGGTYEQYF
NA	TRBV29-1	NA	TRBJ2-2	TGCAGCACCTTGGGAGGTCTAAACACCGGGGAGCTGTTTTTT	CSTLGGLNTGELFF
NA	TRBV9	NA	TRBJ1-4	TGTGCCAGCAGCGTAGCCCCGAATGAAAAACTGTTTTTT	CASSVAPNEKLFF
NA	TRBV28	NA	TRBJ1-2	TGTGCCAGCAGGCCTCAGGGGAACTATGGCTACACCTTC	CASRPQGNYGYTF
NA	TRBV2	few	TRBJ2-7	TGTGCCAGCAGGCAATCCTTCTTTGTCACGTCAGCCTACGAGCAGTACTTC	CASRQSFFVTSAYEQYF
TRBD2	TRBV5-1	NA	TRBJ2-3	TGCGCCAGCAGCTTGTACCAGCGGGGGGGCTCCAGCACAGATACGCAGTATTTT	CASSLYQRGGSSTDTQYF
TRBD1	TRBV19	NA	TRBJ1-1	TGTGCCAGTAGTACATTACAGGGGGGCGGAGAGGTGAAAGCTTTCTTT	CASSTLQGGGEVKAFF
TRBD1	TRBV5-1	NA	TRBJ1-1	TGCGCCAGCAGCCGGGAAAGGACAGGGCGTTCGAACACTGAAGCTTTCTTT	CASSRERTGRSNTEAFF
NA	TRBV5-1	NA	TRBJ1-4	TGCGCCAGCAGCTTGGCTTCAGTGAATGAAAAACTGTTTTTT	CASSLASVNEKLFF
TRBD1	TRBV4-2	NA	TRBJ1-1	TGTGCCAGCAGCCAAGACTGGACAGGGCCGAACACTGAAGCTTTCTTT	CASSQDWTGPNTEAFF
NA	TRBV5-1	NA	TRBJ2-5	TGCGCCAGCAGCGGTGGACAGCCGGAGACCCAGTACTTC	CASSGGQPETQYF
NA	TRBV10-1	NA	TRBJ2-1	TGCGCCAGCAGTGAAGGGGTCTACAATGAGCAGTTCTTC	CASSEGVYNEQFF
TRBD2	TRBV5-1	NA	TRBJ2-3	TGCGCCAGCAGCCCAGTAGCGGGGGAGATCACAGATACGCAGTATTTT	CASSPVAGEITDTQYF